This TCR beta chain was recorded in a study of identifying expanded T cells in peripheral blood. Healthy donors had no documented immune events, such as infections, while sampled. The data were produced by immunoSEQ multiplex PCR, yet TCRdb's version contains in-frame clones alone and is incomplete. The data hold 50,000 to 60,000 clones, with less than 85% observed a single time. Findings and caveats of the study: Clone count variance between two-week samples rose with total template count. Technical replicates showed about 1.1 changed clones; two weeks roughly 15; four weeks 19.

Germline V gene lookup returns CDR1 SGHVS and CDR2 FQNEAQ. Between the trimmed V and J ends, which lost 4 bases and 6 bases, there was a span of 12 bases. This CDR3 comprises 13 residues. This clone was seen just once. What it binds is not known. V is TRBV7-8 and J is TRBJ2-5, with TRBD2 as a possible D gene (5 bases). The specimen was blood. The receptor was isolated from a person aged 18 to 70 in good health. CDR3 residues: CASSSTGVKTQYF. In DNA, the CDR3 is TGTGCCAGCAGCTCAACCGGGGTAAAGACCCAGTACTTC.